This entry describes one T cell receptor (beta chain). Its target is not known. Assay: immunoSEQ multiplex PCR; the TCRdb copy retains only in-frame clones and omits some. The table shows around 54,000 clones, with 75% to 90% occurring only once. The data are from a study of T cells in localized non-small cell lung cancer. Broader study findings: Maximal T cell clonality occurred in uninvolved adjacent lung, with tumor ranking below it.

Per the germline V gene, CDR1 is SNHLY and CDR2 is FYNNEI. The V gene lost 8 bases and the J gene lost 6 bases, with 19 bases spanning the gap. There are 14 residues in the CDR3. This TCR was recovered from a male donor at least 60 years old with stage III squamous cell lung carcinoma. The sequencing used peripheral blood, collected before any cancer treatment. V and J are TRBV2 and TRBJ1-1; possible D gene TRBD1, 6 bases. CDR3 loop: CASGSTGYGAEAFF. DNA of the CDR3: TGTGCCAGCGGATCAACAGGGTATGGGGCTGAAGCTTTCTTT.